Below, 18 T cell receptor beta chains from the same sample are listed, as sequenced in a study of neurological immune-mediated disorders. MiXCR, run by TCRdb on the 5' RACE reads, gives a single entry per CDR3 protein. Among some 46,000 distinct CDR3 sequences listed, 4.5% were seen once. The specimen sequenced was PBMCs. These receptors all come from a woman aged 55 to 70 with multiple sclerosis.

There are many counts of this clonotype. The CDR3 DNA reads as TGTGCCAGCAGCTTGCCCGGGACACCATTGGGAGGCTACACCTTC. It specifies CASSLPGTPLGGYTF. The V call is TRBV3-1, the J call TRBJ1-2; D is possibly TRBD1 (6 bases). CDR3 length equals 15 residues. The germline V gene has CDR1 LGHDT and CDR2 YNNKEL (reference sequence). With 5 bases removed from V and 8 bases from J, the gap between germline ends came to 21 bases.

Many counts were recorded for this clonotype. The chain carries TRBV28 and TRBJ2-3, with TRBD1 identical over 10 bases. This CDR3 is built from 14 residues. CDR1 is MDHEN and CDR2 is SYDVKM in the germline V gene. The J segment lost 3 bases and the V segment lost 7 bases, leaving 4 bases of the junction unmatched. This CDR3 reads CASTRDRGTDTQYF. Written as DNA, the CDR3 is TGTGCCAGCACTCGGGACAGGGGAACAGATACGCAGTATTTT.

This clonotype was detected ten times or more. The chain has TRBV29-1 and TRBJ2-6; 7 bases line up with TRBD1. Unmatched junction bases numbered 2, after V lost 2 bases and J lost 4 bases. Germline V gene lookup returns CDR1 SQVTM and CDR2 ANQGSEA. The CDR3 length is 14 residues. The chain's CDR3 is CSVEKGAGANVLTF. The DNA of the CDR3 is TGCAGCGTTGAAAAGGGGGCCGGGGCCAACGTCCTGACTTTC.

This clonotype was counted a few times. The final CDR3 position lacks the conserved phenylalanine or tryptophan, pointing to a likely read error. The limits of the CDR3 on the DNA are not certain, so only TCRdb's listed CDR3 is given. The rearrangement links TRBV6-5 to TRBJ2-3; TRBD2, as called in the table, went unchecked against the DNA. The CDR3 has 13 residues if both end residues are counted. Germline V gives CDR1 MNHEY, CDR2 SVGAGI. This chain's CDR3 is CASRPTSGGPPNY.

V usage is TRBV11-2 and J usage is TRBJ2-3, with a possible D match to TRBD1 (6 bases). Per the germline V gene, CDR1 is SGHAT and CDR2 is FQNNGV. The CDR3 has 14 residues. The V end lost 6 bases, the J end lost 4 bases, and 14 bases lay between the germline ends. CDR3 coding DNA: TGTGCCAGCAGTTATCCAGGGGTGGCAGATACGCAGTATTTT. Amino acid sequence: CASSYPGVADTQYF.

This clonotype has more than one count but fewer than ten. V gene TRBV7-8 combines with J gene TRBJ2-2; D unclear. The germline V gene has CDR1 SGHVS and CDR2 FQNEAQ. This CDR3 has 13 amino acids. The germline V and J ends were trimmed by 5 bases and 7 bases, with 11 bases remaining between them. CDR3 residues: CASSETIRGELFF. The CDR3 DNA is TGTGCCAGCAGCGAGACGATCCGCGGGGAGCTGTTTTTT.

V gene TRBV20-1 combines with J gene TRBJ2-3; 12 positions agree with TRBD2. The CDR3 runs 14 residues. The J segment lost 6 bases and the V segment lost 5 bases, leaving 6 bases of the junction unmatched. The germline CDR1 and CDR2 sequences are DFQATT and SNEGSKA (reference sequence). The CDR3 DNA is TGCAGTGCTGGAGGACTAGCGGGATTTGATACGCAGTATTTT. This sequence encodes CSAGGLAGFDTQYF.

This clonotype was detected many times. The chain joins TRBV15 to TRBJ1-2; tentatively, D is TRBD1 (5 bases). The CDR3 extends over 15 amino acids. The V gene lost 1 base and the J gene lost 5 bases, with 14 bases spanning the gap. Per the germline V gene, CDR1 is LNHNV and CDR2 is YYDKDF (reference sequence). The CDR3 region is CATSRGQTDGYGYTF. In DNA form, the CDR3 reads TGTGCCACCAGCAGAGGACAGACGGACGGGTATGGCTACACCTTC.

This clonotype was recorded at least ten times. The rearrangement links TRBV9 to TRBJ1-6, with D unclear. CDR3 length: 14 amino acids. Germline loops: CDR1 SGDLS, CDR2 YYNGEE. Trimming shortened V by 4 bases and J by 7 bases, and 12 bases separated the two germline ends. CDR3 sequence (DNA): TGTGCCAGCAGCTCGCGGGTTTACAATTCACCCCTCCACTTT. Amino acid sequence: CASSSRVYNSPLHF.

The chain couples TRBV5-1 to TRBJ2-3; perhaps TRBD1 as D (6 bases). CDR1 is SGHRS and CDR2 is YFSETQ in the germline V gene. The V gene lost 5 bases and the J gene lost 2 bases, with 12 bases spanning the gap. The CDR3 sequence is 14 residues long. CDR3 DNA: TGCGCCAGCAGTCACGGACAGTACACAGATACGCAGTATTTT. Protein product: CASSHGQYTDTQYF.

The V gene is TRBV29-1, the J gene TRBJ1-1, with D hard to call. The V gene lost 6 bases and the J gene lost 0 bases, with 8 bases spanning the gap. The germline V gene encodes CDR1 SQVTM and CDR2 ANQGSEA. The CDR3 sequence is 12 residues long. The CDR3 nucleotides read TGCAGCGTCCGCGGTATGAACACTGAAGCTTTCTTT. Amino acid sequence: CSVRGMNTEAFF.

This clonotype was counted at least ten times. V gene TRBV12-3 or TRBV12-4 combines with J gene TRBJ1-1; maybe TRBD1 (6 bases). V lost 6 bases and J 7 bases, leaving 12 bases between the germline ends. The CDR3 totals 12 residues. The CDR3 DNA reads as TGTGCCAGCAGCGGGGACACCTATGAAGCTTTCTTT. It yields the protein CASSGDTYEAFF.

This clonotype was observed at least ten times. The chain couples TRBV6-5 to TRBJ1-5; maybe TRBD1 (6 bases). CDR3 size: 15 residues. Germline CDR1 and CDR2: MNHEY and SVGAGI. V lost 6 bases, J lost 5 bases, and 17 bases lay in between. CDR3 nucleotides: TGTGCCAGCAGAGGGATCAGGGGAACCGATCAGCCCCAGCATTTT. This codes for CASRGIRGTDQPQHF.

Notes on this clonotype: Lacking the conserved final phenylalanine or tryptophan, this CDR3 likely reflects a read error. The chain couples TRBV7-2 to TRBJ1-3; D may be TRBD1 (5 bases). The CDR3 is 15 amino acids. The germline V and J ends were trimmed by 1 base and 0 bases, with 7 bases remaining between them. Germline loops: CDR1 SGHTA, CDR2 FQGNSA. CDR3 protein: CASSLVGGSGNTIYC. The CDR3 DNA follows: TGTGCCAGCAGCTTAGTGGGGGGCTCTGGAAACACCATATATTGT.

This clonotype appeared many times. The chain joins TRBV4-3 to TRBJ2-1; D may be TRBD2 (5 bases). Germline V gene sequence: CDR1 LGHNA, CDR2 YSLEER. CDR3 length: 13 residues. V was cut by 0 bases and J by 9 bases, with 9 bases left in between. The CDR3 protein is CASSQEEGPEQFF. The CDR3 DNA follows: TGCGCCAGCAGCCAAGAAGAGGGCCCTGAGCAGTTCTTC.

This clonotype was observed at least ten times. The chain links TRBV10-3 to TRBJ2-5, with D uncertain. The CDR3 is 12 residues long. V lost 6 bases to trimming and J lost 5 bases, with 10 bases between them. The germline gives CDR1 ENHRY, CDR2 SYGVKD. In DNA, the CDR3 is TGTGCCATCAGAGGGCTAGGGGAGACCCAGTACTTC. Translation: CAIRGLGETQYF.

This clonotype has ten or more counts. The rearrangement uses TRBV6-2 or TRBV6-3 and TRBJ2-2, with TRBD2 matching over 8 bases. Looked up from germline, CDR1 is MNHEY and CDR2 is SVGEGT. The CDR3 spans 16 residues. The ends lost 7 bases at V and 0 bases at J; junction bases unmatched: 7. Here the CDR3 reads CASTVGRAPNTGELFF. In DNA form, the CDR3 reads TGTGCCAGCACAGTCGGGAGGGCCCCGAACACCGGGGAGCTGTTTTTT.

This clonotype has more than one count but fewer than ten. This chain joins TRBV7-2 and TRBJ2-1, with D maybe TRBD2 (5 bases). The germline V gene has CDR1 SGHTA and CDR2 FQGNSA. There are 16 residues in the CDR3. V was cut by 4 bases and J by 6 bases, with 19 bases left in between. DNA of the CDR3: TGTGCCAGCAGCTCCCGGGTGGGTTTTAGCGTCAATGAGCAGTTCTTC. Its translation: CASSSRVGFSVNEQFF.